This T cell receptor (beta chain) was sequenced for a study of blood T cell repertoires in COVID-19. Overall study: Samples came from the United States, Italy and Spain, spanning acute and convalescent COVID-19. T cells, B-cell-depleted T cells, or PBMCs provided the cDNA or gDNA that served as material.

The ends were cut back, 4 bases at V and 1 base at J, with 17 bases in the middle. Germline V gives CDR1 SGDLS, CDR2 YYNGEE. The CDR3 consists of 17 residues. Source study methods: For nucleated cells, counts were estimated from reference gene primer amplification. Assay used: immunoSEQ multiplex PCR; TCRdb lists only in-frame clones, some missing. V and J calls and clone size come straight from that table; D and trimming were deduced from the DNA. The sample lists about 200,000 clones, about 85% occurring once. This sequence originates from a man aged 60 to 75 with active or convalescent COVID-19. This chain links TRBV9 with TRBJ2-2, with D tentatively TRBD2 (5 bases). Sequenced input: peripheral blood. Written as DNA, the CDR3 is TGTGCCAGCAGCCACCCACCCGCGGGCAGGAACACCGGGGAGCTGTTTTTT. It yields the protein CASSHPPAGRNTGELFF.